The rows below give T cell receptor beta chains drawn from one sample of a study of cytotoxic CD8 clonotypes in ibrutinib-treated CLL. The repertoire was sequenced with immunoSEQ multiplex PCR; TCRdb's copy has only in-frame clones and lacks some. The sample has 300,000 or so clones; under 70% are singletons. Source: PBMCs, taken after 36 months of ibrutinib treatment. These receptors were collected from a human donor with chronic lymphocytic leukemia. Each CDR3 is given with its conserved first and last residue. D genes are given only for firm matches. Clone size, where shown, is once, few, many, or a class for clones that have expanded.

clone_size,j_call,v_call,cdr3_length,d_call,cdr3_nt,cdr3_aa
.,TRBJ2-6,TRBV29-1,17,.,TGCAGCGTTCTGAATGGACCTGGCCTCTCTGGGGCCAACGTCCTGACTTTC,CSVLNGPGLSGANVLTF
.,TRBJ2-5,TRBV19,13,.,TGTGCCAGTAGTCCGATAGGGCCGGTGGCCCAGTACTTC,CASSPIGPVAQYF
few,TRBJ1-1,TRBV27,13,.,TGTGCCAGCAGTTTATCGGGTGGAACTGAAGCTTTCTTT,CASSLSGGTEAFF
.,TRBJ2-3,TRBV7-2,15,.,TGTGCCAGCAGCTCACAGGGCACTAGCACAGATACGCAGTATTTT,CASSSQGTSTDTQYF
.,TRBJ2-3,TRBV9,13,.,TGTGCCAGCAGCGTAGACAGAGAAAATACGCAGTATTTT,CASSVDRENTQYF
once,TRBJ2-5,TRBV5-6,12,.,TGTGCCAGCAGTCGGGAGTCCAGGGCCCAGTACTTC,CASSRESRAQYF
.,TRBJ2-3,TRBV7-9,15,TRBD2,TGTGCCAGCAGCTACTCTAGCGGGAGCGCAGATACGCAGTATTTT,CASSYSSGSADTQYF
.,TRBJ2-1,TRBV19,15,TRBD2,TGTGCCAGTTCGGGAGGACTAGCGTTAAACAATGAGCAGTTCTTC,CASSGGLALNNEQFF
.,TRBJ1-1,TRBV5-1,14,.,TGCGCCAGCAGCCTCGGGACGGTGAACACTGAAGCTTTCTTT,CASSLGTVNTEAFF
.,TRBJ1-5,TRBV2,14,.,TGTGCCAGCAGAACAGGCTCACTGGGTCAGCCCCAGCATTTT,CASRTGSLGQPQHF
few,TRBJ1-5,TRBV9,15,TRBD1,TGTGCCAGCAGCCAATTTGACAGGGCGAATCAGCCCCAGCATTTT,CASSQFDRANQPQHF
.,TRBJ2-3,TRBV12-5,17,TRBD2,TGTGCTAGTGGGCCAACTTTAGCGGGGGGGCTCACAGATACGCAGTATTTT,CASGPTLAGGLTDTQYF
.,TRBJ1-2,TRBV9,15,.,TGTGCCAGCAGCGTAGTCGAGGGGCCCACCCGGGGCTACACCTTC,CASSVVEGPTRGYTF
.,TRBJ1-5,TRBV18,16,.,TGTGCCAGCTCACCAGGGCCCATCGGGGGCAATCAGCCCCAGCATTTT,CASSPGPIGGNQPQHF
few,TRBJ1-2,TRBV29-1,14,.,TGCAGCGTTGAGTGGGCAGGAAGTAACTATGGCTACACCTTC,CSVEWAGSNYGYTF